This is a list of T cell receptor beta chains from one sample in a study of blood T cell repertoires in COVID-19. Clones were sequenced by immunoSEQ multiplex PCR, and TCRdb holds only the in-frame ones, with some missing. The table includes about 140,000 clones, approximately 80% detected once. The sequenced material came from PBMCs or T cells enriched from blood (not recorded which). These receptors were collected from a young woman who had been exposed to COVID-19. Both conserved end residues are part of each CDR3. The D gene is left open where the match is weak. Rows may omit the clone size; those that give it use once, few, many or a size class.

clone size,V gene,D gene,J gene,CDR3 protein,CDR3 DNA
.,TRBV15,.,TRBJ2-1,CATSRGLEAYREQFF,TGTGCCACCAGCAGAGGTTTAGAAGCCTACAGGGAGCAGTTCTTC
.,TRBV30,.,TRBJ1-1,CAWSSDKTGNTEAFFGRVYAFF,.
.,TRBV7-9,.,TRBJ1-1,CASSQNMNTEAFF,TGTGCCAGCAGCCAAAACATGAACACTGAAGCTTTCTTT
.,TRBV6-2/TRBV6-3,.,TRBJ2-1,CASSLRSYNEQFF,TGTGCCAGCAGTCTAAGGAGTTACAATGAGCAGTTCTTC
few,TRBV7-6,TRBD1,TRBJ1-1,CASSPGDRNTEAFF,TGTGCCAGCAGCCCGGGGGACAGGAACACTGAAGCTTTCTTT
.,TRBV3-1/TRBV3-2,.,TRBJ2-7,CASGKGPPFYEQYF,TGTGCCAGCGGGAAGGGGCCCCCATTCTACGAGCAGTACTTC
.,TRBV19,TRBD1,TRBJ1-5,CASSTYRGSNQPQHF,TGTGCCAGTAGTACTTACAGGGGGAGCAATCAGCCCCAGCATTTT
.,TRBV7-6,.,TRBJ2-2,CASSHGGWGTGELFF,TGTGCCAGCAGTCATGGAGGGTGGGGGACCGGGGAGCTGTTTTTT
.,TRBV6-5,TRBD1,TRBJ1-4,CASSYSGQNNEKLFF,TGTGCCAGCAGTTACTCGGGACAGAATAATGAAAAACTGTTTTTT
.,TRBV5-1,TRBD2,TRBJ2-1,CASSSGGRTYNEQFF,TGCGCCAGCAGCTCAGGCGGGAGAACATACAATGAGCAGTTCTTC
few,TRBV7-2,TRBD1,TRBJ2-3,CASSLITGGDTQYF,TGTGCCAGCAGCTTAATCACAGGGGGAGATACGCAGTATTTT
few,TRBV7-2,.,TRBJ2-7,CASSLVGAVYEQYF,TGTGCCAGCAGCTTAGTGGGAGCAGTGTACGAGCAGTACTTC